Listed here are 20 T cell receptor beta chains from one sample, sequenced in a study of sequential checkpoint blockade in melanoma. Treatment noted: randomized to nivolumab then ipilimumab (arm A) or the reverse (arm B). The protocol was immunoSEQ multiplex PCR, while the TCRdb copy is restricted to in-frame clones and leaves out a portion. The sample includes fewer than 7,000 clones, 39% of them seen just once. The sample here was tumor tissue (inferred from file names), taken from a patient given nivolumab and ipilimumab in sequence. All receptors derive from a human donor with melanoma.

The chain links TRBV19 to TRBJ1-3; 7 bases align to TRBD1. The ends lost 6 bases at V and 2 bases at J; junction bases unmatched: 7. The CDR3 has 15 amino acids. CDR1 is LNHDA and CDR2 is SQIVND in the germline V gene (reference sequence). CDR3 coding DNA: TGTGCCAGTAGGAGCGACAGGGAAACTGGAAACACCATATATTTT. Translating gives CASRSDRETGNTIYF. The full variable domain, with the rest looked up from reference TRBV19 and TRBJ1-3, is DGGITQSPKYLFRKEGQNVTLSCEQNLNHDAMYWYRQDPGQGLRLIYYSQIVNDFQKGDIAEGYSVSREKKESFPLTVTSAQKNPTAFYLCASRSDRETGNTIYFGEGSWLTVV.

The chain couples TRBV5-1 to TRBJ2-3, with D perhaps matching TRBD2 (6 bases). This CDR3 contains 14 residues. The germline CDR1 and CDR2 sequences are SGHRS and YFSETQ. V lost 4 bases and J lost 8, with 17 bases in between. The CDR3 region has the DNA TGCGCCAGCAGCCCAGGAGCGACTAGTTCTACGCAGTATTTT. Protein: CASSPGATSSTQYF.

A few counts support this clone. V and J are TRBV15 and TRBJ1-2, with D possibly matching TRBD1 (5 bases). The germline CDR1 and CDR2 sequences are LNHNV and YYDKDF (reference sequence). V lost 7 bases to trimming and J lost 3 bases, with 21 bases between them. This CDR3 contains 16 residues. The CDR3 region has the DNA TGTGCCACCACCCCGGCCCCCCGGGCAGGGTACTATGGCTACACCTTC. Protein: CATTPAPRAGYYGYTF.

The chain links TRBV5-1 to TRBJ1-1, with D perhaps TRBD1 (6 bases). Germline CDR1 and CDR2: SGHRS and YFSETQ. The CDR3 extends over 14 amino acids. V lost 3 bases and J lost 4, with 13 bases in between. Here the CDR3 DNA reads TGCGCCAGCAGCTCCCCCGGGGGGCTCACTGAAGCTTTCTTT. Protein: CASSSPGGLTEAFF.

The genes are TRBV15 and TRBJ2-3, with 9 positions matching TRBD2. The CDR3 totals 16 residues. Per germline, CDR1 LNHNV and CDR2 YYDKDF (reference sequence). V lost 9 bases and J lost 6; bases outside the gene matches: 16. The CDR3 coding sequence is TGTGCCACTACGGCAGAGGGCCTAGCGGGATTGGATACGCAGTATTTT. It codes for CATTAEGLAGLDTQYF.

This clone is classed as medium-sized. V gene TRBV28 combines with J gene TRBJ1-2; perhaps TRBD1 as D (6 bases). Germline CDR1 and CDR2: MDHEN and SYDVKM. With 2 bases removed from V and 3 bases from J, the gap between germline ends came to 7 bases. The CDR3 runs to 13 residues. CDR3 loop: CASSLGQYYGYTF. In DNA, the CDR3 is TGTGCCAGCAGTTTAGGACAGTACTATGGCTACACCTTC.

This chain joins TRBV30 and TRBJ2-5; D is undetermined. The germline V gene encodes CDR1 GTSNPN and CDR2 SVGIG (reference sequence). Deletions cut 0 bases from V and 2 bases from J, with 4 bases between. The CDR3 spans 12 residues. The DNA of the CDR3 is TGTGCCTGGAGTGTGGATCAAGAGACCCAGTACTTC. This translates into CAWSVDQETQYF.

V and J are TRBV9 and TRBJ2-1, with 7 bases aligning to TRBD2. In germline, CDR1 is SGDLS, CDR2 YYNGEE. J lost 6 bases, V lost 4 bases, and 13 bases had no gene match. This CDR3 region has 16 residues. CDR3 DNA sequence: TGTGCCAGCAGCCTTGTCGGGGGAGGGCCCCCCAATGAGCAGTTCTTC. Protein: CASSLVGGGPPNEQFF.

This rearrangement joins TRBV29-1 to TRBJ1-2; D may be TRBD1 (6 bases). The CDR3 has 14 residues. Trimming cost V 3 bases and J 6 bases, with 17 bases left between them. Germline loops: CDR1 SQVTM, CDR2 ANQGSEA. Written as DNA, the CDR3 is TGCAGCGTTGACGGACTTGGACAGTCGGATGGCTACACCTTC. Its translation is CSVDGLGQSDGYTF.

This clone was counted a few times. This rearrangement joins TRBV5-1 to TRBJ2-2, with D possibly TRBD2 on 6 matching bases. The CDR3 totals 14 residues. V shed 0 bases and J shed 6 bases, with 9 bases lying between them. Germline V gene data show CDR1 as SGHRS and CDR2 as YFSETQ. The CDR3 loop is CASSLGPGAGELFF. The CDR3 DNA reads as TGCGCCAGCAGCTTGGGTCCGGGGGCCGGGGAGCTGTTTTTT.

The chain has TRBV29-1 and TRBJ2-7; 9 bases match TRBD1. The CDR3 consists of 12 residues. The V segment lost 4 bases and the J segment 6 bases; nucleotides outside the gene matches: 4. The germline V gene has CDR1 SQVTM and CDR2 ANQGSEA. CDR3: CSVARDRVEQYF. The CDR3 coding sequence is TGCAGCGTTGCCCGGGACAGGGTCGAGCAGTACTTC.

In this sample, this clone turned up a few times. The chain is built from TRBV5-1 and TRBJ2-1, with TRBD2 matching 7 bases. The CDR3 consists of 15 residues. V was clipped by 4 bases and J by 10 bases; unmatched bases: 14. Germline V lookup: CDR1 SGHRS, CDR2 YFSETQ. CDR3 residues: CASSTSGTTQGEQFF. CDR3 sequence (DNA): TGCGCCAGCAGCACATCGGGGACTACGCAAGGAGAGCAGTTCTTC.

The genes are TRBV11-3 and TRBJ1-1; D is possibly TRBD1 (6 bases). The germline CDR1 and CDR2 sequences are SGHNT and YENEEA. Trimming removed 1 base at V and 0 bases at J, with 12 bases between. The CDR3 has 16 residues. The CDR3 loop reads CASSLVGGAVNTEAFF. The CDR3 DNA is TGTGCCAGCAGCTTAGTAGGGGGGGCAGTGAACACTGAAGCTTTCTTT.

This clone was counted ten times or more. The chain uses TRBV11-3 and TRBJ1-2, with a tentative D call TRBD1 (5 bases). Per the germline V gene, CDR1 is SGHNT and CDR2 is YENEEA. The V and J ends lost 1 base and 2 bases respectively, with 11 bases between them. The CDR3 has 15 amino acids. DNA of the CDR3: TGTGCCAGCAGCTTAGGGGCAGGGAAAAACTATGGCTACACCTTC. Its translation is CASSLGAGKNYGYTF.

The J gene is TRBJ2-4, the V gene TRBV11-3, with D uncertain. The V gene lost 5 bases and the J gene lost 9 bases, with 17 bases spanning the gap. The germline V gene encodes CDR1 SGHNT and CDR2 YENEEA. This CDR3 spans 14 amino acids. CDR3 loop: CASSPFPGRSIQYF. Written as DNA, the CDR3 is TGTGCCAGCAGCCCATTCCCAGGTCGCAGCATTCAGTACTTC.

This clone counts as medium-sized. This chain connects TRBV6-8 to TRBJ1-4; D is undetermined. V was trimmed by 8 bases and J by 5 bases, leaving 12 bases between them. This CDR3 region has 13 residues. CDR1 and CDR2 from the germline V gene are MNHGY and SAAAGT. CDR3 residues: CASHKANNEKLFF. The CDR3 DNA follows: TGTGCCAGCCACAAAGCCAACAATGAAAAACTGTTTTTT.

In its sample, this clone ranks as medium-sized. J is TRBJ2-2 and V is TRBV6-8; TRBD2 is a possible D gene (5 bases). The germline V gene has CDR1 MNHGY and CDR2 SAAAGT. The V end was cut by 4 bases, the J end by 2 bases, with 17 bases between. The CDR3 extends over 17 amino acids. In nucleotides, the CDR3 is TGTGCCAGCAGTTTTCTTCGGGCGGGCGCCAACACCGGGGAGCTGTTTTTT. Protein product: CASSFLRAGANTGELFF.

The chain joins TRBV19 to TRBJ2-3; D is tentatively TRBD1 or TRBD2 (5 bases each). V lost 5 bases and J lost 5, with 14 bases in between. Looked up from germline, CDR1 is LNHDA and CDR2 is SQIVND (reference sequence). This CDR3 comprises 14 residues. CDR3 in amino acids: CASSGWAGGDTQYF. CDR3 sequence (DNA): TGTGCCAGTAGTGGTTGGGCTGGGGGAGATACGCAGTATTTT.

V is TRBV5-1 and J is TRBJ1-1, with TRBD1 matching over 11 bases. Looked up from germline, CDR1 is SGHRS and CDR2 is YFSETQ. This CDR3 is built from 16 residues. V shed 2 bases, J shed 0 bases, and the junction held 3 bases outside the gene matches. In DNA, the CDR3 is TGCGCCAGCAGCTTCGGACAGGGGGCGTTGAACACTGAAGCTTTCTTT. Translating it yields CASSFGQGALNTEAFF.

The V and J genes are TRBV5-1 and TRBJ2-7; 10 bases match TRBD1. Losses at the gene ends were 4 bases for V and 7 bases for J; bases not matched to a gene: 8. There are 14 residues in the CDR3. Germline-derived CDR1 and CDR2 are SGHRS and YFSETQ. The CDR3 DNA reads as TGCGCCAGCAGCATAGGGACAGGGGCGGGGGAGCAGTACTTC. Amino acids: CASSIGTGAGEQYF.